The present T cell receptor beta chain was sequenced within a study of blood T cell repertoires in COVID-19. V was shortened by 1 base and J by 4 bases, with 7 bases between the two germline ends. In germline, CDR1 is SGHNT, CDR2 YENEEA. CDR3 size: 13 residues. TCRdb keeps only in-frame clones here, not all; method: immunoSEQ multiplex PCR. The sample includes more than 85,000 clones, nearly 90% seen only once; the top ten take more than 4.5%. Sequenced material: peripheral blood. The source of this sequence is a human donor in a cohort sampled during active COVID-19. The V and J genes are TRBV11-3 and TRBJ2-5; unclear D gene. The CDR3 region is CASSLGGGETQYF. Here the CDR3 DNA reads TGTGCCAGCAGCTTAGGAGGCGGAGAGACCCAGTACTTC.